These T cell receptor beta chains were read from a single sample in a study of spatial heterogeneity in lung cancer. MiXCR, applied by TCRdb to the 5' RACE reads, yields one record per CDR3 protein. The sample holds about 5,700 distinct CDR3 sequences, approximately 12% seen once. The sequenced sample was normal lung tissue next to the tumor, obtained at surgery. These receptors originate from a male donor with early-stage non-small cell lung cancer. The CDR3 runs from the conserved cysteine through the conserved F or W. A D gene is named only where the DNA matches it firmly. Clone sizes are shown as once, few, many, or a class for an expanded clone.

j_call d_call v_call clone_size cdr3_nt cdr3_aa
TRBJ2-5 TRBD2 TRBV20-1 medium-sized TGCAGTGCTAGAGATTTGGCTAGCGGGAGTATCGGGGAGACCCAGTACTTC CSARDLASGSIGETQYF
TRBJ2-7 - TRBV5-1 once TGCGCCAGCAGCTTGGTAGACGCTCACAGCACACTACAGTACTTC CASSLVDAHSTLQYF
TRBJ1-3 - TRBV10-3 many TGTGCCATCAGTGCCACCGGAAACACCATATATTTT CAISATGNTIYF
TRBJ2-6 TRBD1 TRBV11-2 medium-sized TGTGCCAGCAGAGACAGGGGGCGTTTTTCCGGGGCCAACGTCCTGACTTTC CASRDRGRFSGANVLTF
TRBJ2-1 TRBD1 TRBV24-1 medium-sized TGTGCCACCAGCAGACAGGGAAGGATGGATAATGAGCAGTTCTTC CATSRQGRMDNEQFF
TRBJ1-4 TRBD1 TRBV4-1 medium-sized TGCGCCAGCAGCCCGGGACAGGGTGAAAAACTGTTTTTT CASSPGQGEKLFF
TRBJ2-1 - TRBV3-1 medium-sized TGTGCCAGCAGCAGGACTGCCAATGAGCAGTTCTTC CASSRTANEQFF
TRBJ2-7 - TRBV3-1 many TGTGCCAGCAGCCCTCCTTCTAGCGTGAAAGTCTACGAGCAGTACTTC CASSPPSSVKVYEQYF
TRBJ2-7 TRBD1 TRBV5-5 many TGTGCCAGCAGGGACAGGGGGCACCACGAGCAGTACTTC CASRDRGHHEQYF
TRBJ2-5 - TRBV10-1 medium-sized TGCGCCAGCAGCTCCGGGACCGGGGAGACCCAGTACTTC CASSSGTGETQYF
TRBJ1-1 TRBD1 TRBV19 few TGTGCCAGCTCCTGGACAGGGTTGAACACTGAAGCTTTCTTT CASSWTGLNTEAFF
TRBJ1-6 - TRBV27 many TGTGCCAGCAGGGGGACCCGATACGACTATAATAATTCACCCCTCCACTTT CASRGTRYDYNNSPLHF
TRBJ2-1 - TRBV7-2 medium-sized TGTGCCAGCAGCTCGCCTACCAATGAGCAGTTCTTC CASSSPTNEQFF
TRBJ2-4 - TRBV4-1 medium-sized TGCGCCAGCAGCCAAGACCTAGCGCTTGCCAAAAACATTCAGTACTTC CASSQDLALAKNIQYF
TRBJ2-7 TRBD1 TRBV30 many TGTGCCTGGAGTGTACCCGGGACAGGCTCCTACGAGCAGTACTTC CAWSVPGTGSYEQYF
TRBJ2-1 - TRBV7-2 many TGTGCCAGCAGCGGACGACAGGATCTGTACAATGAGCAGTTCTTC CASSGRQDLYNEQFF
TRBJ1-6 TRBD1 TRBV20-1 medium-sized TGCAGTGCTAGAGAGGACAGGGGATATTCACCCCTCCACTTT CSAREDRGYSPLHF
TRBJ1-4 TRBD1 TRBV4-1 many TGCGCCAGCAGCCGCGGACAGGCTAATGAAAAACTGTTTTTT CASSRGQANEKLFF
TRBJ1-1 - TRBV5-4 many TGTGCCAGCAGCTCACAGAGGAACACTGAAGCTTTCTTT CASSSQRNTEAFF
TRBJ2-3 - TRBV11-2 many TGTGCCAGCAGCTCCACAAGCCGGGCGACTAGAAGGGTAGATACGCAGTATTTT CASSSTSRATRRVDTQYF
TRBJ2-1 - TRBV9 medium-sized TGTGCCAGCAGCGTAGGGTTCAGGAGTGACAATGAGCAGTTCTTC CASSVGFRSDNEQFF
TRBJ2-2 - TRBV20-1 medium-sized TGCAGTGCGGACAGATGGGAGTTGGGGGGGATCAACACCGGGGAGCTGTTTTTT CSADRWELGGINTGELFF
TRBJ2-3 TRBD2 TRBV10-3 medium-sized TGTGCCATCAGTGAGAGGCCCTGGGGCGGGAGTGGAACAGATACGCAGTATTTT CAISERPWGGSGTDTQYF
TRBJ2-3 - TRBV23-1 medium-sized TGCGCCAGCAGTCAATCAGGGGATACGCAGTATTTT CASSQSGDTQYF
TRBJ2-4 - TRBV2 many TGTGCCAGCAGTAACCACCTCCCAGGGCAAAACATTCAGTACTTC CASSNHLPGQNIQYF
TRBJ1-4 - TRBV16 medium-sized TGTGCCAGCAGCCAATTTTCGACAGGCGGTGAAAAACTGTTTTTT CASSQFSTGGEKLFF
TRBJ1-5 TRBD1 TRBV12-3/TRBV12-4 many TGTGCCAGCAGTTCTCAGGGGGGCAATCAGCCCCAGCATTTT CASSSQGGNQPQHF